This section outlines one T cell receptor beta chain sequence together with its context. Its specificity is not known. Generated by immunoSEQ multiplex PCR, the TCRdb table keeps only in-frame clones and is missing some. The profile shows around 60,000 clones, about 92% of them singletons. CDR1 is LNHDA and CDR2 is SQIVND in the germline V gene (reference sequence). CDR3 length: 13 amino acids. V lost 5 bases and J 2 bases, leaving 10 bases between the germline ends. This sample is part of a study of cytomegalovirus exposure and HLA in healthy donors. Study results and limitations: Published work reported that the classifier diagnosed cytomegalovirus status with high specificity and sensitivity. Altogether, about 160 TCR beta chains were recorded as cytomegalovirus-associated. The finding came from a later analysis; first-cohort TCR clusters tended to co-occur in the roughly 110 validation repertoires.

Donors were drawn from the approximately 120-subject validation cohort, separate from the 666-subject first cohort. This chain joins TRBV19 and TRBJ2-7; TRBD2 is a possible D gene (6 bases). The sequence came from a woman aged 18-29 years in good health and CMV-seronegative. The sequencing input was PBMCs. In nucleotides, the CDR3 is TGTGCCAGTAGTGCGGGGATTCCCTACGAGCAGTACTTC. It codes for CASSAGIPYEQYF.